This T cell receptor beta chain is from a study of OX40 agonist ivuxolimab in advanced cancers. Background on the study: Ivuxolimab was delivered to patients intravenously every 2 weeks at doses spanning 0.01 to 10 mg/kg. Anti-PD-1, anti-PD-L1 or anti-CTLA-4 therapy given earlier was allowed, and 35% to 50% had some. Study findings and constraints: Expanded clones were, on average, more numerous among CD8+ T cells than CD4+.

The V gene lost 11 bases and the J gene lost 6 bases, with 13 bases spanning the gap. The CDR3 is 12 amino acids. CDR1 MNHEY and CDR2 SVGAGI come from the germline V gene. Profiled with immunoSEQ multiplex PCR; TCRdb holds only in-frame clones, not every one. The table lists approximately 74,000 clones, over 80% of them singletons. This clone has only one observation. Its antigen is undetermined. The chain carries TRBV6-5 and TRBJ2-2; possible D gene TRBD2, 6 bases. The sample in question was CD4+ or CD8+ T cells sorted from blood, obtained in a trial of the OX40 agonist ivuxolimab. The TCR originated in an adult with an advanced solid tumor such as melanoma, head and neck, liver or kidney cancer. The CDR3 region is CASNGGPGELFF. CDR3 nucleotide sequence: TGTGCCTCAAACGGAGGGCCCGGGGAGCTGTTTTTT.